This TCR beta chain was sequenced for a study of T cells in narcolepsy (dated by TCRdb to the late 2010s). At the level of the whole study: Patients with narcolepsy type 1 or type 2 (NT1, NT2) and healthy control donors were enrolled in the study. The study sought autoreactive T cells targeting hypocretin neuron self-antigens (hypocretin, TRIB2) in narcolepsy patients, using TCR Vbeta sequencing to track clonotypes in blood and CSF.

On this clone itself: Its antigen remains undetermined. No qualities accompany the bases; no much larger clone lies one base away.

Findings and caveats that apply to the study as a whole: Numbers of sequenced blood memory CD4+ clonotypes were comparable, averaging roughly 40,000 in patients and approximately 34,000 in controls. Autoreactive clonotypes were reported to be detected serially in the blood of the same patients and of different patients, but not in the blood of healthy controls. No sequences matching autoreactive T cell clones were contained in some blood memory CD4+ repertoires from patients and controls. Plots comparing CSF and blood CD4+ T cell clonotypes from the same patient highlighted HCRT-specific and TRIB2-specific autoreactive clonotypes.

Library generation was performed with the immunoSEQ multiplex PCR assay. TCRdb took over this immuneACCESS table, retaining in-frame rearrangements with V and J assigned. Such tables are incomplete; in checked studies, under half of the missing clones stem from an unresolved V gene, and the remainder is unexplained. The sample table lists under 40,000 clones, roughly 80% of them with a count of one. The ten largest clones add up to 1.3% of the sample. Taken from cysteine to phenylalanine, the CDR3 has 12 residues. Of the read, only the CDR3 DNA is kept; its 36 bases are in frame from base 1. CDR1 and CDR2, per the germline V gene, are MNHEY and SVGAGI. The V end loses 6 bases and the J end loses 3 bases, and a stretch of 8 bases separates them. For TCR Vbeta sequencing, memory CD4+ T cells were sorted ex vivo from the peripheral blood of narcolepsy patients and healthy controls.

The sequencing input was CD45RA- memory CD4+ T cells from PBMCs. The cell subset or site label of this sample denotes: memory T cells sorted ex vivo from peripheral blood. The sequence was collected from a human donor with narcolepsy. This receptor chain uses TRBV6-5 and TRBJ1-1; the D gene assignment is ambiguous. The sequence in DNA is TGTGCCAGCAGGTCGGGTGACACTGAAGCTTTCTTT. Translated, it reads CASRSGDTEAFF.